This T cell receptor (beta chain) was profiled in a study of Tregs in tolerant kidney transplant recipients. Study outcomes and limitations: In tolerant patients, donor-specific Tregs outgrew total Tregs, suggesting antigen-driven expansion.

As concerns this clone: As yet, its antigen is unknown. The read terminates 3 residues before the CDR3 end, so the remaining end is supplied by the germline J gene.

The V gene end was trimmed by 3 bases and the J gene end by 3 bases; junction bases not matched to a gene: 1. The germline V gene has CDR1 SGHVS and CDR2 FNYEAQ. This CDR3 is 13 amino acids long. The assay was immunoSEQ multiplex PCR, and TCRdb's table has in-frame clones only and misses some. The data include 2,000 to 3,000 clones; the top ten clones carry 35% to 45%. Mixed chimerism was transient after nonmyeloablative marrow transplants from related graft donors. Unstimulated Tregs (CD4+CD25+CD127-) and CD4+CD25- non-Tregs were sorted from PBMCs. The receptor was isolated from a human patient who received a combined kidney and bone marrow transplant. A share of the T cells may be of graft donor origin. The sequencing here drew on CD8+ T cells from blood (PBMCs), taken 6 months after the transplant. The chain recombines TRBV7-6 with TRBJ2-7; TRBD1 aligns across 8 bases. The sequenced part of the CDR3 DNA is TGTGCCAGCAGCTTCGGACAGGGCTACGAG. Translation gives CASSFGQGYE. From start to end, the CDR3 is CASSFGQGYEQYF.